This is a list of T cell receptor beta chains from one sample in a study of CD8 T cells in ankylosing spondylitis. In TCRdb, the 5' RACE reads were re-called with MiXCR into one record per CDR3 protein. The sample records about 160,000 distinct CDR3 sequences, approximately 20% being singletons. The sample consisted of blood, either unsorted or a sorted T cell fraction (not recorded which). Receptor source: a male donor with ankylosing spondylitis or in good health (not recorded which). Both conserved end residues are part of each CDR3. A D gene is named only where the DNA matches it firmly. Clone sizes are given selectively: once, few, many, or a class where the clone is expanded.

len	v_gene	d_gene	j_gene	abundance	CDR3aa	CDR3nt
14	TRBV20-1	TRBD2	TRBJ2-3	many	CSALAGPSTDTQYF	TGCAGTGCACTAGCGGGACCCTCCACAGATACGCAGTATTTT
13	TRBV29-1	-	TRBJ1-1	few	CSVESTVNTEAFF	TGCAGCGTTGAATCGACAGTGAACACTGAAGCTTTCTTT
15	TRBV6-5	-	TRBJ2-7	many	CASSYEAEYSYEQYF	TGTGCCAGCAGTTACGAGGCGGAATACTCCTACGAGCAGTACTTC
15	TRBV20-1	-	TRBJ1-3	few	CSARGGAPSGNTIYF	TGCAGTGCAAGAGGGGGGGCTCCCTCTGGAAACACCATATATTTT
15	TRBV7-2	TRBD1	TRBJ1-1	-	CASSQGGARNTEAFF	TGTGCCAGCAGCCAGGGGGGGGCTCGGAACACTGAAGCTTTCTTT
15	TRBV20-1	TRBD1	TRBJ1-2	many	CSARDYSGGAYGYTF	TGCAGTGCTAGAGATTATTCAGGGGGGGCCTATGGCTACACCTTC
14	TRBV29-1	-	TRBJ2-5	-	CSVESAARQETQYF	TGCAGCGTTGAAAGCGCGGCAAGACAAGAGACCCAGTACTTC
16	TRBV19	-	TRBJ1-4	many	CASRMTRSSTNEKLFF	TGTGCCAGTCGAATGACGAGAAGTTCAACTAATGAAAAACTGTTTTTT
15	TRBV24-1	-	TRBJ2-3	-	CATSGQGLGTDTQYF	TGTGCCACCAGTGGCCAGGGTTTGGGGACAGATACGCAGTATTTT
13	TRBV20-1	-	TRBJ1-6	many	CSVDQGRNSPLHF	TGCAGCGTCGATCAGGGGCGTAATTCACCCCTCCACTTT
13	TRBV12-3/TRBV12-4	TRBD2	TRBJ2-7	few	CASSSGTRGQQYF	TGTGCCAGCAGTTCCGGGACTAGAGGGCAGCAGTACTTC
19	TRBV20-1	-	TRBJ1-2	-	CSARDLGHAGALWNYGYTF	TGCAGTGCTAGAGACCTCGGCCATGCAGGGGCTCTTTGGAACTATGGCTACACCTTC
13	TRBV5-6	TRBD1	TRBJ1-1	-	CASSWTGARGAFF	TGTGCCAGCAGCTGGACAGGGGCCCGAGGGGCTTTCTTT
16	TRBV6-1	TRBD2	TRBJ2-1	-	CASSKGLAGGSGEQFF	TGTGCCAGCAGTAAGGGACTAGCGGGAGGGTCGGGTGAGCAGTTCTTC
16	TRBV7-9	TRBD2	TRBJ2-2	-	CASSTRLAGETGELFF	TGTGCCAGCAGCACCCGACTAGCGGGAGAAACCGGGGAGCTGTTTTTT
15	TRBV19	TRBD2	TRBJ2-5	few	CASSPGGQGFETQYF	TGTGCCAGTAGTCCGGGAGGGCAGGGTTTTGAGACCCAGTACTTC
13	TRBV24-1	-	TRBJ1-5	many	CATSQNSNQPQHF	TGTGCCACCTCTCAGAATAGCAATCAGCCCCAGCATTTT
16	TRBV2	TRBD1	TRBJ2-7	-	CASSPRDSGSSYEQYF	TGTGCCAGCAGTCCTAGGGACAGTGGGTCTTCCTACGAGCAGTACTTC
15	TRBV5-1	-	TRBJ2-1	many	CASSLVMGVYNEQFF	TGCGCCAGCAGCTTGGTGATGGGAGTGTACAATGAGCAGTTCTTC
17	TRBV4-1	TRBD1	TRBJ1-4	few	CASSQTGGLATNEKLFF	TGCGCCAGCAGCCAGACAGGGGGCCTTGCAACTAATGAAAAACTGTTTTTT
14	TRBV20-1	TRBD1	TRBJ2-4	-	CSASTGGSKNIQYF	TGCAGTGCTAGCACAGGGGGCTCCAAAAACATTCAGTACTTC
15	TRBV11-2	-	TRBJ2-1	-	CASSLRGVKDNEQFF	TGTGCCAGCAGCTTAAGGGGGGTCAAGGACAATGAGCAGTTCTTC
15	TRBV5-1	-	TRBJ1-4	-	CASSLESRHNEKLFF	TGCGCCAGCAGCTTGGAGTCCCGGCATAATGAAAAACTGTTTTTT
15	TRBV11-2	-	TRBJ2-5	many	CASSLWGLDKGTQYF	TGTGCCAGCAGCTTGTGGGGCCTGGATAAGGGGACCCAGTACTTC
15	TRBV24-1	TRBD1	TRBJ1-5	many	CATSDPGQINQPQHF	TGTGCCACCAGTGATCCGGGACAGATCAATCAGCCCCAGCATTTT
12	TRBV10-2	-	TRBJ2-7	-	CASTPGPYEQYF	TGCGCCAGCACCCCTGGGCCCTACGAGCAGTACTTC
16	TRBV28	TRBD2	TRBJ2-7	many	CASSLLSGGSRYEQYF	TGTGCCAGCAGTTTACTTTCCGGGGGGAGCCGCTACGAGCAGTACTTC
13	TRBV18	-	TRBJ1-2	-	CASSPQDSYGYTF	TGTGCCAGCTCACCACAGGATTCCTATGGCTACACCTTC
14	TRBV29-1	-	TRBJ2-2	many	CSVGRLESPGELFF	TGCAGCGTGGGGCGACTAGAGTCTCCCGGGGAGCTGTTTTTT
14	TRBV12-3/TRBV12-4	-	TRBJ1-2	-	CASSPPGAFHGYTF	TGTGCCAGCAGTCCGCCTGGGGCGTTTCATGGCTACACCTTC
14	TRBV7-8	-	TRBJ2-5	few	CASSPTAYQETQYF	TGTGCCAGCAGCCCGACAGCGTACCAAGAGACCCAGTACTTC
13	TRBV29-1	-	TRBJ1-1	-	CSVGIGGSTEAFF	TGCAGCGTTGGGATCGGGGGGAGCACTGAAGCTTTCTTT
15	TRBV5-5	-	TRBJ2-1	few	CASSLEGTSTHEQFF	TGTGCCAGCAGCTTGGAGGGGACTTCTACCCATGAGCAGTTCTTC
12	TRBV20-1	TRBD1	TRBJ1-1	few	CSAPDQGAEAFF	TGCAGTGCCCCGGACCAGGGGGCTGAAGCTTTCTTT
15	TRBV7-9	-	TRBJ2-3	many	CASSLIGDGTDTQYF	TGTGCCAGCAGCTTAATTGGGGACGGCACAGATACGCAGTATTTT
13	TRBV18	TRBD1	TRBJ1-1	-	CTSSPGQGSEAFF	TGTACCAGCTCACCGGGACAGGGATCTGAAGCTTTCTTT
15	TRBV29-1	TRBD1	TRBJ2-7	few	CSVGFMTGGVGEQYF	TGCAGCGTGGGGTTTATGACAGGGGGAGTTGGGGAGCAGTACTTC
15	TRBV12-3/TRBV12-4	TRBD1	TRBJ1-1	-	CASSFRQGAATEAFF	TGTGCCAGCAGTTTTCGGCAGGGGGCGGCCACTGAAGCTTTCTTT
14	TRBV10-3	TRBD1	TRBJ2-2	-	CAIRGQGLTGELFF	TGTGCCATCAGAGGACAGGGGTTGACCGGGGAGCTGTTTTTT
13	TRBV5-6	-	TRBJ1-6	many	CASSLSNNSPLHF	TGTGCCAGCAGCTTAAGTAATAATTCACCCCTCCACTTT
14	TRBV28	-	TRBJ2-1	-	CASSGASNLNEQFF	TGTGCCAGCAGTGGAGCGTCAAATCTCAATGAGCAGTTCTTC
15	TRBV7-2	-	TRBJ2-3	many	CASSSSRGMTDTQYF	TGTGCCAGCAGCTCTAGTCGGGGGATGACAGATACGCAGTATTTT
19	TRBV11-2	-	TRBJ1-5	-	CASPYQQRIGRPRDQPQHF	TGTGCCAGCCCCTACCAGCAGCGCATTGGTAGGCCCCGAGATCAGCCCCAGCATTTT
12	TRBV20-1	-	TRBJ2-7	-	CSATEGIYEQYF	TGCAGTGCCACCGAGGGGATCTACGAGCAGTACTTC
15	TRBV24-1	-	TRBJ2-2	-	CATRPTAGDTGELFF	TGTGCCACCAGGCCAACTGCAGGGGACACCGGGGAGCTGTTTTTT
14	TRBV5-1	TRBD2	TRBJ2-3	many	CASSLGTSGDTQYF	TGTGCCAGCAGCCTCGGGACTAGCGGAGATACGCAGTATTTT
16	TRBV15	TRBD2	TRBJ2-3	many	CATSRDLAGGADTQYF	TGTGCCACCAGCAGAGATCTAGCGGGAGGCGCAGATACGCAGTATTTT
13	TRBV20-1	-	TRBJ2-3	many	CSARDHTIDTQYF	TGCAGTGCTAGAGATCATACTATTGATACGCAGTATTTT
14	TRBV3-1	-	TRBJ2-7	many	CASSQVRYPYEQYF	TGTGCCAGCAGCCAAGTCCGGTACCCCTACGAGCAGTACTTC
16	TRBV9	TRBD1	TRBJ1-2	-	CASSVGKGGENYGYTF	TGTGCCAGCAGCGTAGGCAAAGGGGGCGAGAACTATGGCTACACCTTC
14	TRBV20-1	-	TRBJ1-6	few	CSARDRKGGSPLHF	TGCAGTGCTAGAGATCGGAAGGGTGGATCACCCCTCCACTTT
13	TRBV3-1	-	TRBJ2-3	-	CASSPNLIDTQYF	TGTGCCAGCAGTCCGAACTTGATTGATACGCAGTATTTT
13	TRBV6-1	-	TRBJ1-2	few	CASSLDGFYGYTF	TGTGCCAGCAGCTTGGACGGGTTCTATGGCTACACCTTC
16	TRBV5-1	-	TRBJ2-7	many	CASSLFTPDSTYEQYF	TGCGCCAGCAGCTTGTTCACCCCGGACAGCACCTACGAGCAGTACTTC
16	TRBV6-1	TRBD2	TRBJ2-2	many	CASSQSGRLNTGELFF	TGTGCCAGCAGTCAGAGCGGGAGGCTTAACACCGGGGAGCTGTTTTTT
15	TRBV20-1	TRBD1	TRBJ1-2	many	CSASDRGVDVYGYTF	TGCAGTGCGTCGGACAGGGGAGTCGATGTATATGGCTACACCTTC
13	TRBV7-9	-	TRBJ1-1	many	CASSNDWSPEAFF	TGTGCCAGCAGCAACGATTGGAGCCCTGAAGCTTTCTTT
17	TRBV11-2	-	TRBJ1-1	-	CASSLGPSGGALAEAFF	TGTGCCAGCAGCTTAGGTCCGAGTGGGGGGGCTCTCGCTGAAGCTTTCTTT